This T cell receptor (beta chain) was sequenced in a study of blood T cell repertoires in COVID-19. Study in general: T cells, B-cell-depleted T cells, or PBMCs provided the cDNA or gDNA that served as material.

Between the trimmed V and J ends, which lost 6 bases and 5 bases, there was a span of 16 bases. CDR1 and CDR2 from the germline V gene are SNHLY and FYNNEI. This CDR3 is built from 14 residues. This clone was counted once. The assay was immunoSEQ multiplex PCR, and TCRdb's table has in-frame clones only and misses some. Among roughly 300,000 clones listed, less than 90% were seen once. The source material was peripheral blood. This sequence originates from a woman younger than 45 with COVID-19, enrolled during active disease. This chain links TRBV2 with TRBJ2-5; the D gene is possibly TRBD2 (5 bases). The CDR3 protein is CASRPGLTGETQYF. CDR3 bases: TGTGCCAGCAGGCCTGGACTGACGGGGGAGACCCAGTACTTC.